A single sample is the source of the 28 T cell receptor beta chains below, sequenced in a study of blood T cells in healthy people across ages. Sample-barcoded 5' priming and a J-beta primer mix drove a second PCR of 7 to 11 cycles. TCRdb re-called the 5' RACE reads with MiXCR, one entry per CDR3 protein. The sample lists 1.5 million to 2 million distinct CDR3 sequences, roughly 30% occurring once. Sequences were obtained from blood. These receptors were collected from a woman aged 25 to 45 in good health.

V and J are TRBV7-1 and TRBJ2-1; 9 bases map to TRBD2. TRBV7-1 is noted as an ORF with a role that remains uncertain. The CDR3 covers 12 residues. Germline trimming cut 3 bases from V and 13 bases from J; bases unmatched to any gene: 4. CDR3 in DNA: TGTGCCAGCAGCTCCATAGCGGGGGTCCAGTTCTTC. This codes for CASSSIAGVQFF.

V is TRBV5-1 and J is TRBJ2-3; TRBD2 matches 15 bases. The V segment lost 4 bases and the J segment 4 bases; nucleotides outside the gene matches: 7. Germline V gene lookup returns CDR1 SGHRS and CDR2 YFSETQ. This CDR3 comprises 17 residues. CDR3 region: CASSGGLAGGRADTQYF. CDR3 coding DNA: TGCGCCAGCAGCGGAGGACTAGCGGGGGGGCGGGCAGATACGCAGTATTTT.

This chain connects TRBV28 to TRBJ1-2; the D gene is possibly TRBD1 (6 bases). Trimming cost V 3 bases and J 8 bases, with 13 bases left between them. The germline CDR1 and CDR2 sequences are MDHEN and SYDVKM. The CDR3 sequence is 13 residues long. The CDR3 protein is CASSLPGVGGYTF. CDR3 DNA: TGTGCCAGCAGTTTGCCAGGGGTAGGGGGCTACACCTTC.

This clonotype appeared many times. The chain carries TRBV12-3 or TRBV12-4 and TRBJ2-7, with D possibly being TRBD2 (5 bases). V was pared by 5 bases and J by 5 bases, with 13 bases between. This CDR3 has 13 amino acids. The CDR3 is CASSPPEGDEQYF. CDR3 bases: TGTGCCAGCAGTCCGCCCGAGGGCGACGAGCAGTACTTC.

There are many counts of this clonotype. This sequence joins TRBV4-3 and TRBJ1-1; unclear D gene. Trimming stripped 3 bases from V and 4 bases from J, with 6 bases between. Germline lookup yields CDR1 LGHNA and CDR2 YSLEER. This CDR3 is built from 12 residues. The DNA of the CDR3 is TGCGCCAGCAGCCAGAGAGGCACTGAAGCTTTCTTT. Protein sequence: CASSQRGTEAFF.

The rearrangement joins TRBV2 to TRBJ1-2; no firm D call. The CDR3 covers 17 residues. Germline V gene data show CDR1 as SNHLY and CDR2 as FYNNEI. Trimming shortened V by 4 bases and J by 0 bases, and 18 bases separated the two germline ends. The CDR3 loop is CASSALHDPQANYGYTF. The DNA of the CDR3 is TGTGCCAGCAGTGCCCTCCATGATCCCCAAGCTAACTATGGCTACACCTTC.

This clonotype has ten or more counts. The gene calls are TRBV29-1 and TRBJ2-7, with 9 bases that match TRBD1. Trimming removed 6 bases from V and 0 bases from J; junction bases left unmatched: 6. The CDR3 is made up of 14 amino acids. Per the germline V gene, CDR1 is SQVTM and CDR2 is ANQGSEA. CDR3 DNA: TGCAGCGTGCGGGGACAGGGACACTCCTACGAGCAGTACTTC. This gives the protein CSVRGQGHSYEQYF.

The CDR3 DNA is TGCGCCAGCAGAATGAGTATAGCCCGGGTTGGCGAGCAGTACTTC. It is translated as CASRMSIARVGEQYF. The chain combines TRBV5-1 with TRBJ2-7; D uncertain. The CDR3 consists of 15 residues. CDR1 and CDR2 (germline): SGHRS, YFSETQ. Trimming took off 5 bases at V and 6 bases at J, with 21 bases between the two ends.

In this sample, this clonotype turned up a few times. The chain couples TRBV7-9 to TRBJ2-3; possible D gene TRBD2, 6 bases. The V gene's germline CDR1 is SEHNR and CDR2 FQNEAQ (reference sequence). V was clipped by 8 bases and J by 4 bases, with 19 bases between them. The CDR3 spans 15 residues. CDR3 sequence: CASLAGREGADTQYF. The DNA for the CDR3 is TGTGCCAGCCTTGCGGGGCGTGAGGGCGCAGATACGCAGTATTTT.

As regards this clonotype: One end of the junction varies from germline; a read error may be responsible. The V call is TRBV10-3, the J call TRBJ2-1; D is unresolved. CDR1 and CDR2 (germline): ENHRY, SYGVKD. The CDR3 covers 15 residues. The CDR3 sequence: CATSAAGSTYNEQFF. CDR3 in DNA: TGTGCCACCAGTGCGGCCGGGTCTACCTACAATGAGCAGTTCTTC.

In the case of this clonotype: A much larger clone is a single base away; this may be a read error. The V gene is TRBV29-1, the J gene TRBJ2-1; D may be TRBD2 (5 bases). The end of the DNA fits TRBJ2-7 better, so the J call may be wrong. The germline gives CDR1 SQVTM, CDR2 ANQGSEA. The CDR3 spans 14 residues. CDR3 residues: CSVDPSGAYNEQYF. CDR3 bases: TGCAGCGTAGACCCCAGCGGAGCGTACAATGAGCAGTACTTC.

The chain couples TRBV7-9 to TRBJ1-2; D is perhaps TRBD1 (6 bases). In germline, CDR1 is SEHNR, CDR2 FQNEAQ (reference sequence). Trimming removed 4 bases at V and 1 base at J, with 13 bases between. CDR3 length: 15 amino acids. In DNA, the CDR3 is TGTGCCAGCAGCTCGCGACCCAGGGGTAACTATGGCTACACCTTC. Its translation is CASSSRPRGNYGYTF.

This clonotype has only a few counts. This chain uses TRBV2 with TRBJ1-1; D call uncertain. CDR3 length: 14 residues. The germline V gene encodes CDR1 SNHLY and CDR2 FYNNEI. Deletions cut 3 bases from V and 1 base from J, with 9 bases between. In nucleotides, the CDR3 is TGTGCCAGCAGTGATGGGTCCGCGAACACTGAAGCTTTCTTT. Encoded protein: CASSDGSANTEAFF.

This clonotype was seen more than once but under ten times. The gene calls are TRBV20-1 and TRBJ2-2; tentatively, D is TRBD1 (5 bases). Germline values: CDR1 DFQATT, CDR2 SNEGSKA (reference sequence). Trimming removed 0 bases from V and 0 bases from J, with 11 bases in between. This CDR3 comprises 16 residues. CDR3 DNA sequence: TGCAGTGCTAGAGATGGATCAGGGACGAACACCGGGGAGCTGTTTTTT. Translating gives CSARDGSGTNTGELFF.

Points on this clonotype: This clone may be a read error of a much larger clone one base away. The chain combines TRBV7-2 with TRBJ2-1; TRBD2 agrees at 8 bases. Trimming at V came to 8 bases and at J to 3 bases, leaving 6 bases not matched to a gene. Germline V lookup: CDR1 SGHTA, CDR2 FQGNSA. The CDR3 totals 14 residues. In DNA, the CDR3 is TGTACCAGCGGTACTAGCGGCGACTACAATGAGCAGTTCTTC. It encodes CTSGTSGDYNEQFF.

This clonotype appeared once. The chain is built from TRBV21-1 and TRBJ2-1. TRBV21-1 is shown as a pseudogene. CDR3 length: 15 residues. The CDR3 reads CASSRQDRSYNEQFF. CDR3 DNA sequence: TGTGCCAGCAGCAGACAAGACCGCTCCTACAATGAGCAGTTCTTC.

This clonotype showed up many times. The rearrangement links TRBV4-3 to TRBJ2-7, with 7 positions matching TRBD2. CDR3 size: 15 residues. The V gene's germline CDR1 is LGHNA and CDR2 YSLEER. V shed 3 bases, J shed 3 bases, and the junction held 8 bases outside the gene matches. The CDR3 DNA is TGCGCCAGCAGCCAGGAGTGGACTAGATACTACGAGCAGTACTTC. This gives the protein CASSQEWTRYYEQYF.

The chain carries TRBV2 and TRBJ1-2; D uncertain. Germline-derived CDR1 and CDR2 are SNHLY and FYNNEI. The V gene lost 3 bases and the J gene lost 4 bases, with 9 bases spanning the gap. The CDR3 consists of 13 residues. CDR3 sequence (DNA): TGTGCCAGCAGTGATGGGTCATCCTATGGCTACACCTTC. Its translation: CASSDGSSYGYTF.

This clonotype was seen a handful of times. The J gene is TRBJ2-3, the V gene TRBV27, with a tentative D call TRBD1 (6 bases). The CDR3 length is 14 residues. Per germline, CDR1 MNHEY and CDR2 SMNVEV (reference sequence). Trimming left V 6 bases short and J 0 bases short, with 10 bases between. The CDR3 loop reads CASRPRGSTDTQYF. CDR3 coding DNA: TGTGCCAGCAGGCCGAGGGGGAGCACAGATACGCAGTATTTT.

This clonotype was found a few times. The CDR3 nucleotides read TGTGCCAGCAGCCTTGGGCTAGCGAAAGGGATCTCCTACGAGCAGTACTTC. Its translation: CASSLGLAKGISYEQYF. The chain carries TRBV12-3 or TRBV12-4 and TRBJ2-7; possible D gene TRBD2, 6 bases. Trimming took off 6 bases at V and 0 bases at J, with 21 bases between the two ends. CDR3 length: 17 residues.

In its sample, this clonotype was seen a few times. The gene calls are TRBV7-2 and TRBJ2-5; D possibly corresponds to TRBD1 (7 bases). This CDR3 has 15 amino acids. V lost 6 bases and J lost 5, with 19 bases in between. CDR1 and CDR2 (germline): SGHTA, FQGNSA. The CDR3 DNA is TGTGCCAGCAGTCCCGGGCGGGGCAGGGGGGAGACCCAGTACTTC. It translates to CASSPGRGRGETQYF.

This rearrangement joins TRBV7-6 to TRBJ2-5, with D possibly TRBD2 on 6 matching bases. This CDR3 has 14 amino acids. The V end was cut by 5 bases, the J end by 4 bases, with 14 bases between. Germline V gives CDR1 SGHVS, CDR2 FNYEAQ. Here the CDR3 reads CASSRGTVRETQYF. In DNA form, the CDR3 reads TGTGCCAGCAGCCGCGGGACCGTACGAGAGACCCAGTACTTC.

This clonotype was counted only a few times. This chain joins TRBV5-6 and TRBJ2-5; D not resolved. The CDR3 length is 17 residues. V dropped 0 bases and J dropped 0 bases, with 15 bases sitting between them. CDR1 SGHDT and CDR2 YYEEEE come from the germline V gene. The CDR3 loop reads CASSLALTPPDQETQYF. The CDR3 region has the DNA TGTGCCAGCAGCTTGGCATTGACTCCCCCGGACCAAGAGACCCAGTACTTC.

Comments on this clonotype: This clone may be a read error of a much larger clone one base away. The J gene is TRBJ2-4, the V gene TRBV20-1; D is perhaps TRBD1 (6 bases). CDR3 length: 12 residues. V was cut by 2 bases and J by 13 bases, with 15 bases left in between. CDR1 and CDR2 (germline): DFQATT, SNEGSKA (reference sequence). This chain's CDR3 is CSARQGFLEQYF. The CDR3 nucleotides read TGCAGTGCTAGACAGGGGTTTCTTGAGCAGTACTTC.

Worth noting for this clonotype: An end of the junction differs from the germline gene, which may be a read error. J is TRBJ2-7 and V is TRBV19; D unresolved. In germline, CDR1 is LNHDA, CDR2 SQIVND (reference sequence). The CDR3 is made up of 13 amino acids. CDR3 DNA: TGTGCCGGTAGTACCCTGGGGTCCTACGAGCAGTACTTC. Its translation is CAGSTLGSYEQYF.

In DNA, the CDR3 is TGTGCTACCCTTTTGGGGGGGGAACCGTACAATGAGCAGTTCTTC. Protein: CATLLGGEPYNEQFF. The chain employs TRBV28 and TRBJ2-1, with TRBD2 matching 7 bases. Germline V gives CDR1 MDHEN, CDR2 SYDVKM. CDR3 size: 15 residues.

This clonotype was counted many times. This chain uses TRBV20-1 with TRBJ2-1; D not resolved. The CDR3 has 17 amino acids. V lost 2 bases and J 5 bases, leaving 22 bases between the germline ends. CDR1 and CDR2 (germline): DFQATT, SNEGSKA (reference sequence). The CDR3 region is CSARQASERFVNNEQFF. The CDR3 region has the DNA TGCAGTGCTAGACAGGCATCTGAACGTTTCGTAAACAATGAGCAGTTCTTC.

The J gene is TRBJ2-3, the V gene TRBV7-2; 13 bases map to TRBD2. Losses at the gene ends were 1 base for V and 3 bases for J; bases not matched to a gene: 10. Germline-derived CDR1 and CDR2 are SGHTA and FQGNSA. This CDR3 region has 19 residues. For the CDR3, the DNA is TGTGCCAGCAGCTTAGTTTCCCGGACTAGCGGGAGAATTACAGATACGCAGTATTTT. Encoded protein: CASSLVSRTSGRITDTQYF. The whole variable domain, remainder taken from reference TRBV7-2 and TRBJ2-3, is GAGVSQSPSNKVTEKGKDVELRCDPISGHTALYWYRQSLGQGLEFLIYFQGNSAPDKSGLPSDRFSAERTGGSVSTLTIQRTQQEDSAVYLCASSLVSRTSGRITDTQYFGPGTRLTVL.